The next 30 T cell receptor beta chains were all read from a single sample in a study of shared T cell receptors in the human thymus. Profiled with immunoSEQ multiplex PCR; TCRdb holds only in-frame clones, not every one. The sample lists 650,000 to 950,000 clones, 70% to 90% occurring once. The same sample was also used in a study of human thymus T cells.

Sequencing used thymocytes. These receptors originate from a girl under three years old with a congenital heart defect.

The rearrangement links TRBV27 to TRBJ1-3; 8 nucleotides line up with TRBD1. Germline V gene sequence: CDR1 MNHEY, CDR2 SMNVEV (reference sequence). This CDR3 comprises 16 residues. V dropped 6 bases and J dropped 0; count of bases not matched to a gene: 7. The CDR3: CASSPRTGSSGNTIYF. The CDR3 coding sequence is TGTGCCAGCAGCCCCAGGACAGGGAGCTCTGGAAACACCATATATTTT.

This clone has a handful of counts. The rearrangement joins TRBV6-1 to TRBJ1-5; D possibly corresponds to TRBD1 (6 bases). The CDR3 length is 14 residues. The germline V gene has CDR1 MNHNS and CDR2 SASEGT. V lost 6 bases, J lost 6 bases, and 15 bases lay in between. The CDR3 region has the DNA TGTGCCAGCAGGAACAGGGTTAGTAGTCAGCCCCAGCATTTT. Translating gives CASRNRVSSQPQHF.

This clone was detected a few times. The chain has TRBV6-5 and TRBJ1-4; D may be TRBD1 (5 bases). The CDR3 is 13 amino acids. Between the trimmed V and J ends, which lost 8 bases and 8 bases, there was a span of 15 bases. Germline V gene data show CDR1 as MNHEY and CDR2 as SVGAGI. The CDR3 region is CASSFRGKEKLFF. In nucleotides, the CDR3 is TGTGCCAGCTCCTTCCGGGGGAAAGAAAAACTGTTTTTT.

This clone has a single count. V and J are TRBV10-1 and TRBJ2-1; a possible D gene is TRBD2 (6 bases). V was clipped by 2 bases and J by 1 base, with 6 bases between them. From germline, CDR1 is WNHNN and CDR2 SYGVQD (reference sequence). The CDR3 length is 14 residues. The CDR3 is CASSEGLSYNEQFF. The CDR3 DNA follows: TGCGCCAGCAGTGAGGGACTATCCTACAATGAGCAGTTCTTC.

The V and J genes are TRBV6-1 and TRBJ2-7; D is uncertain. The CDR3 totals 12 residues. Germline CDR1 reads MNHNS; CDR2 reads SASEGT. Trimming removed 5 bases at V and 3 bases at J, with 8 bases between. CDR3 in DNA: TGTGCCAGCAGTCGACATGACTACGAGCAGTACTTC. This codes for CASSRHDYEQYF.

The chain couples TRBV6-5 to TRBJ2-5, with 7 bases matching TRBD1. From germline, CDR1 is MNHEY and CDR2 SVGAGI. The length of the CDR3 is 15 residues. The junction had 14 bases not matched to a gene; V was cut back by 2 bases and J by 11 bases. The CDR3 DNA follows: TGTGCCAGCAGTTACGAGGACAGGCCGTTCGGGGAGCAGTACTTC. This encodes CASSYEDRPFGEQYF.

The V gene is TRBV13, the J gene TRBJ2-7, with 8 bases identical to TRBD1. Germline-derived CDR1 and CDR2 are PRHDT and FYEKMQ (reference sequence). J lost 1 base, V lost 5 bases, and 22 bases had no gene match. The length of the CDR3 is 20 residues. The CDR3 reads CASSPVRGCPGQEKSYEQYF. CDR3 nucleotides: TGTGCCAGCAGCCCAGTAAGGGGTTGTCCGGGACAGGAAAAGTCCTACGAGCAGTACTTC.

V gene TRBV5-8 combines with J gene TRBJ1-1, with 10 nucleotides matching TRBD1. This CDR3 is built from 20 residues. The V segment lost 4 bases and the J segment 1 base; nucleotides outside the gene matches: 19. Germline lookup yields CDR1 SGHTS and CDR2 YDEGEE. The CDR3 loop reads CASSLTTTPGTGVENTEAFF. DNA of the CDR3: TGTGCCAGCAGCCTAACCACAACCCCCGGGACAGGGGTTGAGAACACTGAAGCTTTCTTT.

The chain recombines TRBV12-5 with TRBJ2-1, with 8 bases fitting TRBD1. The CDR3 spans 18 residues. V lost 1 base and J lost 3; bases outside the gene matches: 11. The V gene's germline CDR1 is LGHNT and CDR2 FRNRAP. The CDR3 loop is CASGLGQGLSRDYNEQFF. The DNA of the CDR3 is TGTGCTAGTGGTTTGGGACAGGGGTTGTCCAGAGACTACAATGAGCAGTTCTTC.

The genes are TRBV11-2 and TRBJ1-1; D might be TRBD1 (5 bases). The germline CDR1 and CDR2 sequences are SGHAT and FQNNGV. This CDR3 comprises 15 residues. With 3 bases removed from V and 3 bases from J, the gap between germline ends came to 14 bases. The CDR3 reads CASSFRAKGDTEAFF. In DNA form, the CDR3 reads TGTGCCAGCAGCTTCAGGGCTAAGGGTGACACTGAAGCTTTCTTT.

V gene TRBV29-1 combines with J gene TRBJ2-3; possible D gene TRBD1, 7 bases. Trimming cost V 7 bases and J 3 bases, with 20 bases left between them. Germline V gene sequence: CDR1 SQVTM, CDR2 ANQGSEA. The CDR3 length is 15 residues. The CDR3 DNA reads TGCAGCGCTACTCAGGACAGGAGGGCGACAGATACGCAGTATTTT. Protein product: CSATQDRRATDTQYF.

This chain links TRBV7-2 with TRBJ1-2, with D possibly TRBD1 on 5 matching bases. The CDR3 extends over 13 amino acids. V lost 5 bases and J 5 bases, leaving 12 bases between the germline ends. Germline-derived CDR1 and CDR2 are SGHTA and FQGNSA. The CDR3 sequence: CASSHRTLYGYTF. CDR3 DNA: TGTGCCAGCAGCCACAGGACCCTATATGGCTACACCTTC.

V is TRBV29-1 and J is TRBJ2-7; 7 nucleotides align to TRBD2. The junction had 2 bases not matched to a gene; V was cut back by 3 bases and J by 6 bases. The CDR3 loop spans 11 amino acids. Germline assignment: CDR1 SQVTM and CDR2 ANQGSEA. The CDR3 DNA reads TGCAGCGTTGAGTCGGGGGGCGAGCAGTACTTC. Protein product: CSVESGGEQYF.

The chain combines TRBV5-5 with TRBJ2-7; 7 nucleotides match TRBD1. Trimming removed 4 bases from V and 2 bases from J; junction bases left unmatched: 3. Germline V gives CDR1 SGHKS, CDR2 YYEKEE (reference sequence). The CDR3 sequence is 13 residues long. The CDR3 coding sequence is TGTGCCAGCAGCAAGGGGACAGCCTACGAGCAGTACTTC. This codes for CASSKGTAYEQYF.

The chain's CDR3 is CASSQRARHGPGGYTF. The CDR3 coding sequence is TGTGCCAGCAGCCAGCGGGCCAGGCACGGTCCGGGTGGCTACACCTTC. The rearrangement uses TRBV4-2 and TRBJ1-2; D uncertain. Germline loops: CDR1 LGHNA, CDR2 YNFKEQ. This CDR3 is built from 16 residues. V lost 3 bases and J lost 7, with 21 bases in between.

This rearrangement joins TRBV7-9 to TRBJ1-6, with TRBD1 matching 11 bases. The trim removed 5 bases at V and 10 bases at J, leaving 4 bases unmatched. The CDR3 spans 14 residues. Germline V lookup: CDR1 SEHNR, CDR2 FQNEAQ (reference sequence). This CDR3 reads CASSRTGGGSPLHF. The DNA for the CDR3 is TGTGCCAGCAGCAGGACAGGGGGCGGGTCACCCCTCCACTTT. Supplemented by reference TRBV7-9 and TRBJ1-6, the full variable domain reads DTGVSQNPRHKITKRGQNVTFRCDPISEHNRLYWYRQTLGQGPEFLTYFQNEAQLEKSRLLSDRFSAERPKGSFSTLEIQRTEQGDSAMYLCASSRTGGGSPLHFGNGTRLTVT.

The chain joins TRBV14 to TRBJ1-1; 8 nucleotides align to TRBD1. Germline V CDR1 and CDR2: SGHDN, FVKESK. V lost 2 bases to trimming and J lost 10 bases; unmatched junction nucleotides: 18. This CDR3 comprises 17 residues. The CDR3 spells CASSQLSGTGFSLRAFF. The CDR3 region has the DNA TGTGCCAGCAGCCAACTTTCCGGGACAGGATTTTCTTTAAGAGCTTTCTTT.

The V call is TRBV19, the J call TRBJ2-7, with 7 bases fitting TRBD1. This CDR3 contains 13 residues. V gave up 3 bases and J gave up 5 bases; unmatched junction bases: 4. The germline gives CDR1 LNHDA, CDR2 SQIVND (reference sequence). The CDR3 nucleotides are TGTGCCAGTAGTATCAAGGGGGCCCACGAGCAGTACTTC. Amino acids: CASSIKGAHEQYF.

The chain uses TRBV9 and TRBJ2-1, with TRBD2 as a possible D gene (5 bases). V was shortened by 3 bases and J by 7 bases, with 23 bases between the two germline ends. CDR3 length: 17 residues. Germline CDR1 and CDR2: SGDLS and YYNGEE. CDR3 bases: TGTGCCAGCAGCGCTTTCGCCATCCGGCCATCGGGAAATGAGCAGTTCTTC. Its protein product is CASSAFAIRPSGNEQFF.

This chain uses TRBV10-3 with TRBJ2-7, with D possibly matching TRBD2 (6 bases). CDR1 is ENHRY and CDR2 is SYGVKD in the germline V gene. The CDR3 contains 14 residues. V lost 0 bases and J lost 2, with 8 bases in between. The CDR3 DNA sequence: TGTGCCATCAGTGAGTCGGAGGGAACCTACGAGCAGTACTTC. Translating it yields CAISESEGTYEQYF.

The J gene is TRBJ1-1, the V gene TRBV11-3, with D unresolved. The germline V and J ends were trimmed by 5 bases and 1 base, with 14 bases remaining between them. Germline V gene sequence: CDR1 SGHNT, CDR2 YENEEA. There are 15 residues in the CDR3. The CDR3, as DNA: TGTGCCAGCAGCCTTACGTGCCGGGAGAACACTGAAGCTTTCTTT. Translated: CASSLTCRENTEAFF.

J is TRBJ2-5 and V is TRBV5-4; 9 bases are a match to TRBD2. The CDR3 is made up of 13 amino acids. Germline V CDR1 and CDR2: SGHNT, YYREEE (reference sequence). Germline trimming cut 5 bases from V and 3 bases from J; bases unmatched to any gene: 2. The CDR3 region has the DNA TGTGCCAGCAGACGGACTAGCGAAGAGACCCAGTACTTC. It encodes CASRRTSEETQYF.

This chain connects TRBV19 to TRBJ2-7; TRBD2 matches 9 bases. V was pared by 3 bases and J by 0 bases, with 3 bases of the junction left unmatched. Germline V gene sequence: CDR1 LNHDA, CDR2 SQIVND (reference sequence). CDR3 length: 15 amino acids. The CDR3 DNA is TGTGCCAGTAGTATTCCGGGACTAGCCTCCTACGAGCAGTACTTC. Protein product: CASSIPGLASYEQYF.

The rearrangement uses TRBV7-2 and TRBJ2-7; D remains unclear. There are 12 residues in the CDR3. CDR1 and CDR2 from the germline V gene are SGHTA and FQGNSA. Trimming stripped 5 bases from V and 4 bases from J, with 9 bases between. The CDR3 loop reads CASSQKRYEQYF. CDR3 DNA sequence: TGTGCCAGCAGCCAAAAGCGTTACGAGCAGTACTTC. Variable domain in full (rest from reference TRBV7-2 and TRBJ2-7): GAGVSQSPSNKVTEKGKDVELRCDPISGHTALYWYRQSLGQGLEFLIYFQGNSAPDKSGLPSDRFSAERTGGSVSTLTIQRTQQEDSAVYLCASSQKRYEQYFGPGTRLTVT.

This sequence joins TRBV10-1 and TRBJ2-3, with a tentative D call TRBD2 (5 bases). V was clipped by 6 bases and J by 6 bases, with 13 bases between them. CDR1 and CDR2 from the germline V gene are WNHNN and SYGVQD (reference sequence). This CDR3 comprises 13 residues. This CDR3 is CASSPPGVDTQYF. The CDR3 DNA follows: TGCGCCAGCAGCCCCCCCGGGGTGGATACGCAGTATTTT.

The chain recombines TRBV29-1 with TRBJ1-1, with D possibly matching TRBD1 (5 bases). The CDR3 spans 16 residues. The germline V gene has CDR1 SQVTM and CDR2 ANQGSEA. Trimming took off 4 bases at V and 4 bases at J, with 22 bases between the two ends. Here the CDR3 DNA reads TGCAGCGTTGTCGCCAAGGGGCCCCCGGGAGGCACTGAAGCTTTCTTT. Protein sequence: CSVVAKGPPGGTEAFF.

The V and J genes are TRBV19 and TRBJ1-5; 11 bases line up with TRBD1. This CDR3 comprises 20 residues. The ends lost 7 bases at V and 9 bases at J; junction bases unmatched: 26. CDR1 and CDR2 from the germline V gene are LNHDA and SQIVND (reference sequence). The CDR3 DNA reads TGTGCCAGTATGGGCAAAAGAATTTACCGGGACAGGGGGTTCGGGGGGCCCCAGCATTTT. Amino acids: CASMGKRIYRDRGFGGPQHF.

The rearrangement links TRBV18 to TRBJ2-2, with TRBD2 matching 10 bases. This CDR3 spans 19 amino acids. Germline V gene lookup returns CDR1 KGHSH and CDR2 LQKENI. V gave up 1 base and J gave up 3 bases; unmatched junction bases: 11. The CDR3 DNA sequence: TGTGCCAGCTCACCACAAGGAACCAGCGGGGGGGAGGACACCGGGGAGCTGTTTTTT. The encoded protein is CASSPQGTSGGEDTGELFF.

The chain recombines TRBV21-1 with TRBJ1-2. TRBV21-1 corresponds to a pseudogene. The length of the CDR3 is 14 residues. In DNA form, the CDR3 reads TGTGCCAGCAGACCGGGGGAAGGGTGTGATGGCTACACCTTC. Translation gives CASRPGEGCDGYTF.

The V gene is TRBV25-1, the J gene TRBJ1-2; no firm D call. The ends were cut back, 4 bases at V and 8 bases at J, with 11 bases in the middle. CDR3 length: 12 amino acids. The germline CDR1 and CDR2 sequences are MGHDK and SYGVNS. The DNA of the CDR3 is TGTGCCAGCAGTGGACGGAGGGTGGGCTACACCTTC. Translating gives CASSGRRVGYTF.